The next 15 T cell receptor beta chains were all read from a single sample in a study of cytomegalovirus exposure and HLA in healthy donors. Researchers ran the PCR with 60 Vbeta and 13 Jbeta primers. Only in-frame clones appear in the TCRdb table, and some are missing; sequencing was by immunoSEQ multiplex PCR. Among 140,000 to 150,000 clones listed, around 73% were seen once. The sequencing sample was made of PBMCs. The receptor set was obtained from a female donor in good health and CMV-seronegative.

The V gene is TRBV9, the J gene TRBJ2-3; D possibly corresponds to TRBD2 (5 bases). V shed 0 bases and J shed 10 bases, with 15 bases lying between them. The length of the CDR3 is 14 residues. Germline CDR1 SGDLS, CDR2 YYNGEE. The CDR3 loop is CASSVVGSTSAQYF. CDR3 in DNA: TGTGCCAGCAGCGTAGTCGGGTCTACTAGTGCGCAGTATTTT.

The chain is built from TRBV27 and TRBJ2-7; TRBD1 aligns across 10 bases. The V gene's germline CDR1 is MNHEY and CDR2 SMNVEV (reference sequence). The CDR3 contains 16 residues. V shed 2 bases and J 7 bases; nucleotides not matched to a gene: 11. In DNA form, the CDR3 reads TGTGCCAGCAGTTTAAACTCCGGGACAGGGGTGCGAGAGCAGTACTTC. It translates to CASSLNSGTGVREQYF.

This sequence joins TRBV11-2 and TRBJ1-3, with D maybe TRBD1 (6 bases). There are 14 residues in the CDR3. V was pared by 5 bases and J by 4 bases, with 12 bases between. CDR1 and CDR2 from the germline V gene are SGHAT and FQNNGV. CDR3 sequence (DNA): TGTGCCAGCAGCCTGGTTCAGGGGGGAAACACCATATATTTT. Its translation: CASSLVQGGNTIYF.

This chain links TRBV6-5 with TRBJ1-4; 9 nucleotides match TRBD1. The V segment lost 0 bases and the J segment 8 bases; nucleotides outside the gene matches: 4. Germline assignment: CDR1 MNHEY and CDR2 SVGAGI. The CDR3 is 15 residues long. CDR3 sequence: CASSYSGQGGEKLFF. CDR3 in DNA: TGTGCCAGCAGTTACTCGGGACAGGGAGGGGAAAAACTGTTTTTT.

V usage is TRBV28 and J usage is TRBJ1-1; D gene unclear. V gave up 1 base and J gave up 2 bases, with 5 bases separating them. CDR1 is MDHEN and CDR2 is SYDVKM in the germline V gene. This CDR3 is built from 13 residues. Here the CDR3 DNA reads TGTGCCAGCAGTTTATCTGTAAACACTGAAGCTTTCTTT. Amino acids: CASSLSVNTEAFF. The full variable domain, with the rest looked up from reference TRBV28 and TRBJ1-1, is DVKVTQSSRYLVKRTGEKVFLECVQDMDHENMFWYRQDPGLGLRLIYFSYDVKMKEKGDIPEGYSVSREKKERFSLILESASTNQTSMYLCASSLSVNTEAFFGQGTRLTVV.

This clone turned up a few times. The chain uses TRBV7-2 and TRBJ2-1; D may be TRBD2 (5 bases). This CDR3 is built from 13 residues. Trimming pared 1 base from V and 10 bases from J, leaving 11 bases between. CDR1 is SGHTA and CDR2 is FQGNSA in the germline V gene. CDR3 DNA: TGTGCCAGCAGCTTAGACTCCACGGGGGAGCAGTTCTTC. Amino acid sequence: CASSLDSTGEQFF.

The chain recombines TRBV28 with TRBJ2-3; the D gene is possibly TRBD1 (7 bases). The CDR3 sequence is 15 residues long. Trimming took 5 bases from V and 0 from J, leaving 12 bases between them. CDR1 is MDHEN, CDR2 SYDVKM, per germline. The CDR3 here is CASSLRGASTDTQYF. As DNA, the CDR3 is TGTGCCAGCAGTCTCAGGGGGGCAAGCACAGATACGCAGTATTTT.

This sequence joins TRBV5-6 and TRBJ2-6, with 8 bases aligning to TRBD1. The CDR3 contains 17 residues. CDR1 SGHDT and CDR2 YYEEEE come from the germline V gene. The V gene end was trimmed by 2 bases and the J gene end by 0 bases; junction bases not matched to a gene: 4. The CDR3 protein is CASSFRTGHSGANVLTF. As DNA, the CDR3 is TGTGCCAGCAGCTTCAGGACAGGGCACTCTGGGGCCAACGTCCTGACTTTC.

The chain joins TRBV2 to TRBJ2-7; 7 bases line up with TRBD1. The junction had 5 bases not matched to a gene; V was cut back by 4 bases and J by 2 bases. The CDR3 consists of 14 residues. Germline-derived CDR1 and CDR2 are SNHLY and FYNNEI. The CDR3 is CASSGQGEPYEQYF. CDR3 coding DNA: TGTGCCAGCAGTGGTCAGGGGGAGCCCTACGAGCAGTACTTC.

This chain joins TRBV30 and TRBJ1-4; D unclear. Trimming left V 4 bases short and J 0 bases short, with 15 bases between. The CDR3 has 16 amino acids. CDR1 is GTSNPN, CDR2 SVGIG, per germline (reference sequence). Written as DNA, the CDR3 is TGTGCCTGGAACCCTTCTACTTACGCAACTAATGAAAAACTGTTTTTT. This encodes CAWNPSTYATNEKLFF.

Only a few counts were recorded for this clone. V is TRBV5-6 and J is TRBJ1-4; perhaps TRBD1 as D (6 bases). This CDR3 region has 14 residues. V was pared by 0 bases and J by 4 bases, with 7 bases between. The germline V gene encodes CDR1 SGHDT and CDR2 YYEEEE. The CDR3 DNA follows: TGTGCCAGCAGCTTGGGGGGGCTTAATGAAAAACTGTTTTTT. As protein: CASSLGGLNEKLFF.

The genes are TRBV6-1 and TRBJ1-4; D perhaps matches TRBD1 (5 bases). The CDR3 is 14 residues long. Deletions cut 2 bases from V and 8 bases from J, with 12 bases between. Germline V lookup: CDR1 MNHNS, CDR2 SASEGT. DNA for the CDR3: TGTGCCAGCAGTGAAAGACAGCGCCAGGAAAAACTGTTTTTT. Translated: CASSERQRQEKLFF.

The gene calls are TRBV2 and TRBJ1-2, with 10 bases matching TRBD1. Germline CDR1 and CDR2: SNHLY and FYNNEI. There are 13 residues in the CDR3. With V trimmed by 3 bases and J by 7 bases, 2 bases remained unmatched. CDR3 in DNA: TGTGCCAGCAGTGAGACAGGGGGCTCTGGCTACACCTTC. This gives the protein CASSETGGSGYTF.

The table lists this clone with a few counts. The V call is TRBV6-1, the J call TRBJ2-1; 7 nucleotides agree with TRBD1. The CDR3 sequence is 13 residues long. Unmatched junction bases numbered 3, after V lost 4 bases and J lost 6 bases. CDR1 MNHNS and CDR2 SASEGT come from the germline V gene. CDR3 in DNA: TGTGCCAGCAGTGTTGACAGGGTCAATGAGCAGTTCTTC. This encodes CASSVDRVNEQFF.

The chain carries TRBV29-1 and TRBJ1-1, with 7 bases lining up with TRBD1. V shed 4 bases and J 1 base; nucleotides not matched to a gene: 3. The CDR3 is made up of 13 amino acids. CDR1 and CDR2 (germline): SQVTM, ANQGSEA. This chain's CDR3 is CSVVRTGNTEAFF. The CDR3 DNA sequence: TGCAGCGTTGTCCGGACAGGGAACACTGAAGCTTTCTTT. Full variable domain (missing parts from reference TRBV29-1 and TRBJ1-1): SAVISQKPSRDICQRGTSLTIQCQVDSQVTMMFWYRQQPGQSLTLIATANQGSEATYESGFVIDKFPISRPNLTFSTLTVSNMSPEDSSIYLCSVVRTGNTEAFFGQGTRLTVV.